The rows below give T cell receptor beta chains drawn from one sample of a study of blood T cell repertoires in COVID-19. Clones were read by immunoSEQ multiplex PCR, and TCRdb kept only the in-frame ones, dropping some. In the table there are roughly 120,000 clones, 70% to 85% of which are singletons. Sequencing was done on a sample of peripheral blood. All receptors derive from a man between 70 and 80 years old with active or convalescent COVID-19. Each CDR3 is given with its conserved first and last residue. D genes are given only for firm matches. The size of a clone is reported for some rows only, either as once, few or many, or as a class for expanded clones.

J | size | D | V | CDR3 | DNA
TRBJ2-3 | few | . | TRBV10-3 | CAISEVRRKGTDTQYF | TGTGCCATCAGTGAGGTGCGGAGAAAGGGGACAGATACGCAGTATTTT
TRBJ1-1 | . | . | TRBV5-1 | CASSPIMGDEAFF | TGCGCCAGCAGCCCAATAATGGGAGATGAAGCTTTCTTT
TRBJ2-7 | . | . | TRBV7-2 | CASSPDTIRYEQYF | TGTGCCAGCAGCCCGGACACAATCCGCTACGAGCAGTACTTC
TRBJ2-7 | once | TRBD2 | TRBV28 | CASTPAGGVFYEQYF | TGTGCCAGCACTCCCGCGGGGGGTGTATTCTACGAGCAGTACTTC
TRBJ2-1 | . | . | TRBV3-1/TRBV3-2 | CASSRNYEQFF | TGTGCCAGCAGCCGCAACTATGAGCAGTTCTTC
TRBJ1-3 | . | . | TRBV9 | CASSVEGTITSGNTIYF | TGTGCCAGCAGCGTAGAGGGGACAATAACCTCTGGAAACACCATATATTTT
TRBJ2-6 | few | . | TRBV2 | CASSEYSGANVLTF | TGTGCCAGCAGTGAGTACTCTGGGGCCAACGTCCTGACTTTC
TRBJ2-7 | . | TRBD1 | TRBV4-2 | CASSLRRGTGGVGLHEQYF | TGTGCCAGCAGCCTCAGACGAGGGACAGGGGGCGTGGGGCTGCACGAGCAGTACTTC
TRBJ1-5 | . | . | TRBV9 | CASSAMDGDSPPQHF | TGTGCCAGCAGCGCCATGGACGGGGATTCCCCGCCCCAGCATTTT
TRBJ2-1 | . | . | TRBV10-2 | CAGSEWGVGYNEQFF | TGCGCCGGCAGTGAGTGGGGGGTGGGATACAATGAGCAGTTCTTC
TRBJ2-2 | . | TRBD1 | TRBV28 | CASSLGGQGITNTGELFF | TGTGCCAGCAGTTTGGGGGGACAGGGGATTACGAACACCGGGGAGCTGTTTTTT
TRBJ1-1 | . | . | TRBV18 | CASSPLSQANTEAFF | TGTGCCAGCTCACCACTCTCACAGGCGAACACTGAAGCTTTCTTT
TRBJ1-3 | . | . | TRBV5-1 | CASSLTGSGNTIYF | TGCGCCAGCAGCTTGACGGGTTCTGGAAACACCATATATTTT
TRBJ1-2 | once | . | TRBV30 | CAWSGTVVGVYGYTF | TGTGCCTGGAGTGGGACAGTAGTAGGCGTCTATGGCTACACCTTC
TRBJ1-5 | . | . | TRBV5-6 | CASSLAQGVQPQHF | TGTGCCAGCAGCTTGGCCCAGGGTGTGCAGCCCCAGCATTTT
TRBJ1-1 | . | . | TRBV6-2/TRBV6-3 | CASSSQYHTEAFF | TGTGCCAGCAGTTCTCAGTATCACACTGAAGCTTTCTTT
TRBJ1-1 | . | TRBD1 | TRBV6-5 | CASSADRGQAFF | TGTGCCAGCAGCGCGGACAGGGGGCAGGCTTTCTTT
TRBJ2-7 | . | TRBD2 | TRBV5-4 | CASSFEIAGDEQYF | TGTGCCAGCAGCTTTGAGATAGCGGGAGACGAGCAGTACTTC
TRBJ1-2 | . | . | TRBV6-1 | CASSELGYTF | TGTGCCAGCAGTGAACTTGGCTACACCTTC
TRBJ2-7 | few | TRBD1 | TRBV7-2 | CASSFGQGEQYF | TGTGCCAGCAGCTTTGGACAGGGCGAGCAGTACTTC
TRBJ1-3 | . | . | TRBV19 | CAGKDTSSGNTIYF | TGTGCCGGCAAAGACACAAGCTCTGGAAACACCATATATTTT
TRBJ1-2 | few | TRBD1 | TRBV9 | CASSPTTGTIGGYTF | TGTGCCAGCAGCCCAACGACAGGGACGATCGGTGGCTACACCTTC
TRBJ2-7 | . | . | TRBV10-3 | CAISGPGAYEQYF | TGTGCCATCAGTGGGCCCGGAGCGTACGAGCAGTACTTC
TRBJ2-6 | once | . | TRBV6-5 | CASRPGSGANVLTF | TGTGCCAGCAGGCCGGGGTCTGGGGCCAACGTCCTGACTTTC
TRBJ2-2 | . | . | TRBV5-1 | CASSLGSRANTGELFF | TGCGCCAGCAGCTTGGGGTCCAGGGCAAACACCGGGGAGCTGTTTTTT
TRBJ2-7 | . | . | TRBV6-5 | CASLPRESRGLEQYF | TGTGCCAGCTTACCACGGGAGAGTAGAGGGCTCGAGCAGTACTTC
TRBJ2-1 | . | . | TRBV4-2 | CASSQELSVSVRGEQFF | TGTGCCAGCAGCCAAGAATTGAGCGTCTCCGTTCGGGGTGAGCAGTTCTTC
TRBJ1-2 | . | TRBD1 | TRBV5-8 | CASSLGQGDYGYTF | TGTGCCAGCAGCTTAGGACAGGGCGACTATGGCTACACCTTC
TRBJ2-3 | . | TRBD2 | TRBV29-1 | CSVGGLAAFTDTQYF | TGCAGCGTTGGGGGACTAGCGGCGTTCACAGATACGCAGTATTTT
TRBJ2-1 | . | TRBD2 | TRBV7-3 | CASSLIAGGYNEQFF | TGTGCCAGCAGCTTAATAGCGGGAGGGTACAATGAGCAGTTCTTC
TRBJ2-1 | . | . | TRBV19 | CASTQSGRNNEQFF | TGTGCCAGTACCCAGTCGGGGAGAAACAATGAGCAGTTCTTC
TRBJ2-1 | . | TRBD1 | TRBV5-4 | CASSNNPGQGYNEQFF | TGTGCCAGCAGCAACAATCCGGGACAGGGGTACAATGAGCAGTTCTTC
TRBJ2-5 | . | TRBD1 | TRBV7-9 | CASSPQGATKWETQYF | TGTGCCAGCAGCCCACAGGGGGCTACGAAGTGGGAGACCCAGTACTTC
TRBJ2-3 | . | TRBD2 | TRBV5-5 | CANSMGLVTDTQYF | TGTGCCAACAGCATGGGACTAGTCACAGATACGCAGTATTTT
TRBJ1-2 | . | . | TRBV5-1 | CASSLGADNYGYTF | TGCGCCAGCAGCTTGGGTGCGGATAACTATGGCTACACCTTC
TRBJ1-2 | . | . | TRBV4-1 | CASSQEPSTNYGYTF | TGCGCCAGCAGCCAAGAACCGTCTACTAACTATGGCTACACCTTC
TRBJ2-7 | . | . | TRBV5-1 | CASSLDDRPYEQYF | TGCGCCAGCAGCTTGGATGACAGGCCCTACGAGCAGTACTTC
TRBJ2-7 | . | . | TRBV7-8 | CASSLGEIRGEQYF | TGTGCCAGCAGCTTAGGCGAGATCCGGGGAGAGCAGTACTTC
TRBJ2-1 | . | TRBD2 | TRBV7-9 | CASSLATSGNEQFF | TGTGCCAGCAGCTTAGCGACTAGCGGCAATGAGCAGTTCTTC
TRBJ2-3 | . | . | TRBV15 | CATSRDGQLGTDTQYF | TGTGCCACCAGCAGAGATGGGCAGTTAGGCACAGATACGCAGTATTTT
TRBJ2-5 | . | . | TRBV7-9 | CASRTTGPQETQYF | TGTGCCAGCAGAACAACAGGGCCCCAAGAGACCCAGTACTTC